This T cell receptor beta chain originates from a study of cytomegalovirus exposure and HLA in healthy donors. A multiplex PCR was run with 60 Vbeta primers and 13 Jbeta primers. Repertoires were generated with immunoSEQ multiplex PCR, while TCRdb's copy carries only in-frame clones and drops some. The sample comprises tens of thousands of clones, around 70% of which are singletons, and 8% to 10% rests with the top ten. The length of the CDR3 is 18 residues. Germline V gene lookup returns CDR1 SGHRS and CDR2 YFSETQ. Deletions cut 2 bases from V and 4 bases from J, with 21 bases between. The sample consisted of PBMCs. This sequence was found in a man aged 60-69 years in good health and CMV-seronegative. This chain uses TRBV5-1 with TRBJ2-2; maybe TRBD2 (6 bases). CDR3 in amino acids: CASSLISRTAGGTGELFF. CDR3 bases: TGCGCCAGCAGCTTAATAAGTAGGACGGCCGGGGGCACCGGGGAGCTGTTTTTT.